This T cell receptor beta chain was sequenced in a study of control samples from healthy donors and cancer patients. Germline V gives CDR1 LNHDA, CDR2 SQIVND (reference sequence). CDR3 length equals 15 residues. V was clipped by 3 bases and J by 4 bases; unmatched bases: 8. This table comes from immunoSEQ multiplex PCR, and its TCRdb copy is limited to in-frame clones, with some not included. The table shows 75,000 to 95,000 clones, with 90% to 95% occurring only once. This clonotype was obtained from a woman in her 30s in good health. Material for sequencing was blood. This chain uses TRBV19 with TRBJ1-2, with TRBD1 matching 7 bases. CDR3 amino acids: CASSIGGGAPYGYTF. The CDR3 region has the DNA TGTGCCAGTAGTATCGGAGGGGGCGCTCCCTATGGCTACACCTTC.